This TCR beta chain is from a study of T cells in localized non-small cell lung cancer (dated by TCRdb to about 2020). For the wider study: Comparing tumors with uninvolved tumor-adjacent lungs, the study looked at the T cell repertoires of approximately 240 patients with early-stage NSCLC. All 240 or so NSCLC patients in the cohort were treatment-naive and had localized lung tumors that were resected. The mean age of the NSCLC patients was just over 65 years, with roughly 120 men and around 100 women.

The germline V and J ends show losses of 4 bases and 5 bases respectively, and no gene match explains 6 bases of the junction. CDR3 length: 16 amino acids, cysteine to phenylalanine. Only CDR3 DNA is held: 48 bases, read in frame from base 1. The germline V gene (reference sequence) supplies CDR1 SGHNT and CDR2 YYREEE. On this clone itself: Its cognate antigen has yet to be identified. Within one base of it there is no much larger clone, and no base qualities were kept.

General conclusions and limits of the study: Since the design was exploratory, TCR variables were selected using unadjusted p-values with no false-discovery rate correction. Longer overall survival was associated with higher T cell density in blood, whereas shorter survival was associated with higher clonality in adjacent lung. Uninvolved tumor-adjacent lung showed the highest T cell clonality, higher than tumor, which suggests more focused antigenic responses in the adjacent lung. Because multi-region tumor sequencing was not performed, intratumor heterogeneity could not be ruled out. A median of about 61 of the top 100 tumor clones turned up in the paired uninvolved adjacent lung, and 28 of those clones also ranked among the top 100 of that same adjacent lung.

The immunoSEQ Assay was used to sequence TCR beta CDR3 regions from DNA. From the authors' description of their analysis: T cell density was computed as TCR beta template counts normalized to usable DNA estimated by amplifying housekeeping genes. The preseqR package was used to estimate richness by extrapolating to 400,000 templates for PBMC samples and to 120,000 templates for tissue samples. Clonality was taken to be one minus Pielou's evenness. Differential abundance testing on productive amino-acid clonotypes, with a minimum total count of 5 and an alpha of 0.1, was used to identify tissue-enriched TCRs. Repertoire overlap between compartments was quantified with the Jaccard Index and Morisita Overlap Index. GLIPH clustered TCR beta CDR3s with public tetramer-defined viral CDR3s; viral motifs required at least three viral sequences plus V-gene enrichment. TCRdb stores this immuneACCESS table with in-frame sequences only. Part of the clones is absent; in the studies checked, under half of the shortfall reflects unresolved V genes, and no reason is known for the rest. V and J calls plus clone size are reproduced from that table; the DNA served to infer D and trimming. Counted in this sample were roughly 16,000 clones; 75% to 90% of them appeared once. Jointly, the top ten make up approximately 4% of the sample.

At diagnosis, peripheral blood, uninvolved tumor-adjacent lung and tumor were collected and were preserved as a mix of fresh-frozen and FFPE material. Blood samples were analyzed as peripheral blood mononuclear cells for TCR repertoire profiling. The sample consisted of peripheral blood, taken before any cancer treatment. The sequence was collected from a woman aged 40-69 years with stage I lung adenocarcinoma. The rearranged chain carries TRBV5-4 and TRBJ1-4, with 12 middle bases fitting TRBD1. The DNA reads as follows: TGTGCCAGCAGCGGGGACAGGGGGCCACGAAATGAAAAACTGTTTTTT. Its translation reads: CASSGDRGPRNEKLFF.